Sequencing of this TCR beta chain was carried out in a study of PD-L1 blockade in urothelial cancer. Overall study context: Specimens of blood held a median count of 141,255 T cells.

Trimming stripped 8 bases from V and 4 bases from J, with 14 bases between. The CDR3 consists of 13 residues. Germline V lookup: CDR1 MDHEN, CDR2 SYDVKM. The time point denotes: pretreatment peripheral blood. Here immunoSEQ multiplex PCR was the method, and the copy in TCRdb shows in-frame clones only, minus some. The sample lists about 130,000 clones; roughly 80% were seen once. Specimen: PBMCs, collected around atezolizumab (anti-PD-L1) treatment. This rearrangement joins TRBV28 to TRBJ1-2; possible D gene TRBD1, 5 bases. This receptor was identified in a man aged 45-65 years with urothelial cancer. The CDR3 here is CASSFSGSYGYTF. The CDR3 nucleotides read TGTGCCAGCTCTTTCTCAGGGTCCTATGGCTACACCTTC.